What follows are 22 T cell receptor beta chains derived from one specimen sequenced in a study of Ad26.COV2.S vaccination and SARS-CoV-2 variants. This table comes from immunoSEQ multiplex PCR, and its TCRdb copy is limited to in-frame clones, with some not included. The sample consists of about 350,000 clones, around 84% of them appearing once. Treatment defined: over 15 received Ad26.COV2.S at low or high dose, single or two shots; about five received placebo; per-sample allocation not given. Samples analyzed were those drawn on day 63 after the first vaccine or placebo injection. The sequencing used peripheral blood, collected in a trial of Ad26.COV2.S vaccine versus placebo. The receptors stem from a person between 18 and 65 years old who received the Ad26.COV2.S COVID-19 vaccine or a placebo.

V and J are TRBV12-3 or TRBV12-4 and TRBJ1-5, with 7 bases matching TRBD1. This CDR3 is 13 amino acids long. J lost 7 bases, V lost 1 base, and 1 base had no gene match. The CDR3 spells CASSLVRGQPQHF. The DNA for the CDR3 is TGTGCCAGCAGTTTAGTCAGGGGGCAGCCCCAGCATTTT.

This clone was seen a single time. The chain employs TRBV6-2 or TRBV6-3 and TRBJ2-3; no firm D call. This CDR3 spans 12 amino acids. V was pared by 5 bases and J by 3 bases, with 6 bases between. Per the germline V gene, CDR1 is MNHEY and CDR2 is SVGEGT. CDR3 in DNA: TGTGCCAGCAGTCCGCGGACAGATACGCAGTATTTT. Its protein product is CASSPRTDTQYF.

J is TRBJ1-2 and V is TRBV25-1; TRBD1 aligns across 9 bases. The CDR3 loop spans 16 amino acids. Germline V lookup: CDR1 MGHDK, CDR2 SYGVNS. The V and J ends lost 3 bases and 4 bases, in that order; junction bases with no gene match: 9. The CDR3 here is CASSDPSTGGIYGYTF. The DNA of the CDR3 is TGTGCCAGCAGTGACCCGAGCACAGGGGGCATCTATGGCTACACCTTC.

The chain links TRBV11-2 to TRBJ1-4; D possibly corresponds to TRBD1 (6 bases). Germline V CDR1 and CDR2: SGHAT, FQNNGV. Deletions cut 7 bases from V and 8 bases from J, with 23 bases between. This CDR3 region has 16 residues. In nucleotides, the CDR3 is TGTGCCAGCACCTTCCCTGGGACACCCAAGGACGAAAAACTGTTTTTT. Its protein is CASTFPGTPKDEKLFF.

The V call is TRBV21-1, the J call TRBJ1-1. TRBV21-1 is designated a pseudogene. CDR3 length: 15 residues. The CDR3 DNA is TGTGCCGGCCCCAAGACCGGGGGAAAGAACACTGAAGCTTTCTTT. Protein: CAGPKTGGKNTEAFF.

V is TRBV28 and J is TRBJ2-5; a weak D match, TRBD2 (5 bases). Trimming took off 6 bases at V and 0 bases at J, with 14 bases between the two ends. Germline CDR1 is MDHEN and CDR2 is SYDVKM. There are 15 residues in the CDR3. This CDR3 is CASRPDYSYQETQYF. In nucleotides, the CDR3 is TGTGCCAGCAGACCCGACTATTCTTACCAAGAGACCCAGTACTTC.

This chain uses TRBV27 with TRBJ2-2; 13 bases agree with TRBD2. The ends lost 6 bases at V and 7 bases at J; junction bases unmatched: 11. The CDR3 extends over 17 amino acids. Germline assignment: CDR1 MNHEY and CDR2 SMNVEV (reference sequence). The CDR3 coding sequence is TGTGCCAGCAGCAGGAAGGGACTAGCGGGGCCTGGCGGGGAGCTGTTTTTT. Translation gives CASSRKGLAGPGGELFF.

The J gene is TRBJ1-4, the V gene TRBV14, with 8 bases aligning to TRBD1. This CDR3 contains 13 residues. Germline assignment: CDR1 SGHDN and CDR2 FVKESK. V gave up 4 bases and J gave up 8 bases; unmatched junction bases: 3. The CDR3 sequence: CASSRTGWEKLFF. For the CDR3, the DNA is TGTGCCAGCAGCCGGACAGGGTGGGAAAAACTGTTTTTT.

This clone was observed a single time. The chain is built from TRBV29-1 and TRBJ2-1, with 8 positions matching TRBD2. This CDR3 region has 12 residues. V trimming: 2 bases; J trimming: 9 bases; junction bases outside the gene matches: 3. CDR1 is SQVTM, CDR2 ANQGSEA, per germline. The CDR3 reads CSVEWRGAEQFF. In DNA, the CDR3 is TGCAGCGTTGAATGGCGGGGGGCTGAGCAGTTCTTC.

The chain joins TRBV24-1 to TRBJ2-7, with a tentative D call TRBD2 (5 bases). Germline V gene lookup returns CDR1 KGHDR and CDR2 SFDVKD. The CDR3 is 14 amino acids. The V and J ends lost 7 bases and 2 bases respectively, with 14 bases between them. As DNA, the CDR3 is TGTGCCACCAGCCTTACTAGTTCCCCCTACGAGCAGTACTTC. Encoded protein: CATSLTSSPYEQYF.

This chain links TRBV4-1 with TRBJ1-5, with 8 bases identical to TRBD1. V shed 5 bases, J shed 5 bases, and the junction held 8 bases outside the gene matches. In germline, CDR1 is MGHRA, CDR2 YSYEKL. This CDR3 has 15 residues. In DNA form, the CDR3 reads TGCGCCAGCAGCAAAACAGGGGGAGGGGATCAGCCCCAGCATTTT. It yields the protein CASSKTGGGDQPQHF.

J is TRBJ2-7 and V is TRBV19; TRBD1 matches 8 bases. Germline loops: CDR1 LNHDA, CDR2 SQIVND (reference sequence). The CDR3 totals 15 residues. V lost 5 bases to trimming and J lost 7 bases; unmatched junction nucleotides: 13. Written as DNA, the CDR3 is TGTGCCAGTAGTGACGGACAGGGAAGTCTGGGGGAGCAGTACTTC. As protein: CASSDGQGSLGEQYF.

V usage is TRBV5-4 and J usage is TRBJ2-3, with a weak D call TRBD1 (5 bases). The CDR3 runs 14 residues. Germline CDR1 is SGHNT and CDR2 is YYREEE (reference sequence). The V end lost 4 bases, the J end lost 0 bases, and 9 bases lay between the germline ends. The CDR3 region is CASSDRTSTDTQYF. CDR3 bases: TGTGCCAGCAGCGACCGGACAAGCACAGATACGCAGTATTTT.

V and J are TRBV27 and TRBJ1-2; D may be TRBD1 (6 bases). This CDR3 has 13 amino acids. Germline CDR1 reads MNHEY; CDR2 reads SMNVEV (reference sequence). Between the trimmed V and J ends, which lost 3 bases and 5 bases, there was a span of 10 bases. The CDR3 bases are TGTGCCAGCAGTTTTACAGGGCGGTATGGCTACACCTTC. Residues: CASSFTGRYGYTF.

The chain links TRBV28 to TRBJ1-1; D remains unclear. Trimming cost V 0 bases and J 3 bases, with 2 bases left between them. This CDR3 has 12 amino acids. Per the germline V gene, CDR1 is MDHEN and CDR2 is SYDVKM. The CDR3 coding sequence is TGTGCCAGCAGTTTATGGGACACTGAAGCTTTCTTT. It is translated as CASSLWDTEAFF.

As for this clone: Other DNA sequences of this sample code for an identical CDR3. The chain uses TRBV18 and TRBJ2-3; TRBD1 is a possible D gene (6 bases). CDR3 size: 13 residues. In germline, CDR1 is KGHSH, CDR2 LQKENI. Between the trimmed V and J ends, which lost 3 bases and 6 bases, there was a span of 10 bases. CDR3 in amino acids: CASSPRGGDTQYF. CDR3 sequence (DNA): TGTGCCAGCTCACCCCGAGGGGGTGATACGCAGTATTTT.

This clone showed up just a few times. The chain's CDR3 is CASSPRTGENSPLHF. The CDR3 DNA reads TGTGCCAGCTCACCACGGACAGGCGAGAATTCACCCCTCCACTTT. V usage is TRBV18 and J usage is TRBJ1-6; 7 nucleotides agree with TRBD1. After removal of 1 base from V and 7 bases from J, the junction contained 4 bases not matched to a gene. CDR1 is KGHSH and CDR2 is LQKENI in the germline V gene. This CDR3 is 15 amino acids long.

The V and J genes are TRBV7-2 and TRBJ1-2; 7 bases are shared with TRBD1. Trimming cost V 9 bases and J 4 bases; bases outside gene matches: 11. There are 14 residues in the CDR3. Looked up from germline, CDR1 is SGHTA and CDR2 is FQGNSA. The CDR3 is CASTLGQAFYGYTF. The CDR3 nucleotides are TGTGCCAGTACACTAGGACAGGCGTTCTATGGCTACACCTTC.

This clone occurred once. J is TRBJ2-5 and V is TRBV6-5, with 10 bases fitting TRBD1. Germline loops: CDR1 MNHEY, CDR2 SVGAGI. This CDR3 has 15 amino acids. Losses at the gene ends were 6 bases for V and 5 bases for J; bases not matched to a gene: 9. Here the CDR3 reads CASRKPTGGHETQYF. In DNA form, the CDR3 reads TGTGCCAGCAGGAAACCGACAGGGGGCCACGAGACCCAGTACTTC.

The rearrangement joins TRBV5-1 to TRBJ2-3, with 10 positions matching TRBD2. J gave up 0 bases and V 2 bases, and 6 bases lay outside the gene matches. Looked up from germline, CDR1 is SGHRS and CDR2 is YFSETQ. The CDR3 is 17 residues long. CDR3 sequence: CASSFGSGGVSTDTQYF. CDR3 coding DNA: TGCGCCAGCAGCTTTGGAAGCGGGGGGGTAAGCACAGATACGCAGTATTTT. Full variable domain (remainder filled in from reference TRBV5-1 and TRBJ2-3): KAGVTQTPRYLIKTRGQQVTLSCSPISGHRSVSWYQQTPGQGLQFLFEYFSETQRNKGNFPGRFSGRQFSNSRSEMNVSTLELGDSALYLCASSFGSGGVSTDTQYFGPGTRLTVL.

This clone was seen only once. The chain carries TRBV27 and TRBJ2-2; D is unresolved. Trimming took 7 bases from V and 7 from J, leaving 10 bases between them. The CDR3 consists of 12 residues. Germline V gene data show CDR1 as MNHEY and CDR2 as SMNVEV (reference sequence). CDR3 coding DNA: TGTGCCAGCACTAGGACGTTCGGGGAGCTGTTTTTT. It encodes CASTRTFGELFF.

J is TRBJ1-4 and V is TRBV6-5, with a possible D match to TRBD1 (5 bases). In germline, CDR1 is MNHEY, CDR2 SVGAGI. This CDR3 is built from 16 residues. V was shortened by 0 bases and J by 14 bases, with 22 bases between the two germline ends. The CDR3 loop is CASSYSINKGPRLLFF. The CDR3 nucleotides are TGTGCCAGCAGTTACTCGATAAACAAGGGGCCCCGTCTTCTGTTTTTT.